The 21 T cell receptor beta chains presented below share a single source sample, sequenced in a study of early T cells in non-severe SARS-CoV-2 infection. TCRdb called the 5' RACE reads again in MiXCR, with one record for every CDR3 protein. The sample holds about 110,000 distinct CDR3 sequences; about 12% are singletons and the top ten take approximately 3.5%. Sequenced here: whole blood, sampled at baseline. These receptors all come from an adult who was a healthcare worker with PCR-confirmed SARS-CoV-2 infection or an uninfected control (not recorded which).

This clonotype was detected many times. The chain links TRBV7-8 to TRBJ1-1; no clear D gene. CDR1 is SGHVS and CDR2 is FQNEAQ in the germline V gene. The CDR3 covers 14 residues. V was pared by 5 bases and J by 1 base, with 11 bases between. The CDR3 coding sequence is TGTGCCAGCAGCCCATGGGGAGGGAACACTGAAGCTTTCTTT. This encodes CASSPWGGNTEAFF.

This clonotype was seen a handful of times. This chain joins TRBV2 and TRBJ2-2, with D uncertain. V lost 5 bases and J 6 bases, leaving 10 bases between the germline ends. The germline gives CDR1 SNHLY, CDR2 FYNNEI. This CDR3 is 13 amino acids long. The CDR3 DNA is TGTGCCAGCAGTACGACTTCACCCGGGGAGCTGTTTTTT. Amino acid sequence: CASSTTSPGELFF.

About this clonotype itself: At one boundary the junction diverges from the germline segment, which might be a read error. The V and J genes are TRBV11-2 and TRBJ2-1, with 10 bases matching TRBD2. The CDR3 loop spans 15 amino acids. The V gene's germline CDR1 is SGHAT and CDR2 FQNNGV. The CDR3: CVSSFSGTSAYEQFF. The CDR3 nucleotides read TGTGTCAGCAGCTTTTCCGGGACTAGCGCTTATGAGCAGTTCTTC. Using reference TRBV11-2 and TRBJ2-1 for the parts outside the CDR3, the full variable domain is EAGVAQSPRYKIIEKRQSVAFWCNPISGHATLYWYQQILGQGPKLLIQFQNNGVVDDSQLPKDRFSAERLKGVDSTLKIQPAKLEDSAVYLCVSSFSGTSAYEQFFGPGTRLTVL.

The rearrangement links TRBV2 to TRBJ1-1; maybe TRBD1 (5 bases). Germline values: CDR1 SNHLY, CDR2 FYNNEI. The CDR3 is 15 amino acids. The germline V and J ends were trimmed by 4 bases and 7 bases, with 19 bases remaining between them. The CDR3 spells CASSVVQTQGSEAFF. CDR3 in DNA: TGTGCCAGCAGTGTGGTCCAGACGCAGGGTAGTGAAGCTTTCTTT. Complete variable domain (other parts from reference TRBV2 and TRBJ1-1): EPEVTQTPSHQVTQMGQEVILRCVPISNHLYFYWYRQILGQKVEFLVSFYNNEISEKSEIFDDQFSVERPDGSNFTLKIRSTKLEDSAMYFCASSVVQTQGSEAFFGQGTRLTVV.

This clonotype was detected a few times. The rearrangement uses TRBV25-1 and TRBJ1-4; no firm D call. Trimming removed 5 bases at V and 8 bases at J, with 12 bases between. The CDR3 spans 13 residues. Germline CDR1 and CDR2: MGHDK and SYGVNS. This CDR3 is CASSRSAGEKLFF. The CDR3 DNA reads as TGTGCCAGCAGTCGCAGTGCTGGCGAAAAACTGTTTTTT.

This clonotype has a handful of counts. The rearrangement uses TRBV6-5 and TRBJ1-5, with D maybe TRBD1 (5 bases). This CDR3 spans 14 amino acids. Germline CDR1 reads MNHEY; CDR2 reads SVGAGI. Trimming took 1 base from V and 7 from J, leaving 11 bases between them. The CDR3 nucleotides read TGTGCCAGCAGTTACTATACTCAGGGACAGCCCCAGCATTTT. Translating it yields CASSYYTQGQPQHF.

This clonotype came up a few times. V usage is TRBV29-1 and J usage is TRBJ2-5; 11 nucleotides agree with TRBD2. The CDR3 totals 13 residues. The V gene's germline CDR1 is SQVTM and CDR2 ANQGSEA. The V gene end was trimmed by 7 bases and the J gene end by 5 bases; junction bases not matched to a gene: 6. CDR3 sequence: CSAGTSGGETQYF. The CDR3 nucleotides read TGCAGCGCCGGGACTAGCGGCGGGGAGACCCAGTACTTC.

This sequence joins TRBV10-2 and TRBJ2-3, with 9 bases fitting TRBD2. The CDR3 has 14 residues. V shed 6 bases and J 5 bases; nucleotides not matched to a gene: 6. Germline V gives CDR1 WSHSY, CDR2 SAAADI. This CDR3 is CASSQTSGGDTQYF. CDR3 DNA sequence: TGCGCCAGCAGCCAGACTAGCGGTGGAGATACGCAGTATTTT.

In this sample, this clonotype turned up a few times. V is TRBV30 and J is TRBJ1-2; D remains ambiguous. The ends were cut back, 0 bases at V and 7 bases at J, with 12 bases in the middle. Germline V gene data show CDR1 as GTSNPN and CDR2 as SVGIG (reference sequence). The CDR3 loop spans 13 amino acids. CDR3 nucleotides: TGTGCCTGGAGTGTACTCGTGGGAGCTGGCTACACCTTC. Translated, it gives CAWSVLVGAGYTF.

V and J are TRBV7-8 and TRBJ2-5; TRBD2 aligns across 13 bases. The germline V gene encodes CDR1 SGHVS and CDR2 FQNEAQ. The CDR3 length is 15 residues. Trimming removed 5 bases from V and 2 bases from J; junction bases left unmatched: 2. The CDR3: CASSRGLAGQETQYF. As DNA, the CDR3 is TGTGCCAGCAGCAGGGGACTAGCGGGACAAGAGACCCAGTACTTC. The full variable domain, its missing parts supplied by reference TRBV7-8 and TRBJ2-5, is GAGVSQSPRYKVAKRGQDVALRCDPISGHVSLFWYQQALGQGPEFLTYFQNEAQLDKSGLPSDRFFAERPEGSVSTLKIQRTQQEDSAVYLCASSRGLAGQETQYFGPGTRLLVL.

The chain links TRBV4-1 to TRBJ2-7; D is ambiguous. Germline CDR1 and CDR2: MGHRA and YSYEKL. This CDR3 is built from 15 residues. Trimming removed 3 bases at V and 0 bases at J, with 12 bases between. In DNA form, the CDR3 reads TGCGCCAGCAGCCAGGCAGGACCTAGCTCCTACGAGCAGTACTTC. Its protein is CASSQAGPSSYEQYF.

Ten or more counts support this clonotype. The V and J genes are TRBV4-2 and TRBJ1-4, with 7 bases fitting TRBD1. CDR3 size: 14 residues. CDR1 is LGHNA and CDR2 is YNFKEQ in the germline V gene. Trimming removed 1 base from V and 5 bases from J; junction bases left unmatched: 1. The CDR3 DNA is TGTGCCAGCAGCCAAGGACAGGGAAATGAAAAACTGTTTTTT. It yields the protein CASSQGQGNEKLFF.

The V call is TRBV2, the J call TRBJ2-2; 8 nucleotides agree with TRBD1. From germline, CDR1 is SNHLY and CDR2 FYNNEI. The CDR3 is 15 residues long. The J segment lost 5 bases and the V segment lost 7 bases, leaving 9 bases of the junction unmatched. The CDR3 protein is CASKVQGARTGELFF. The CDR3 DNA follows: TGTGCCAGCAAAGTCCAGGGGGCGCGGACCGGGGAGCTGTTTTTT.

In this sample, this clonotype turned up a few times. This rearrangement joins TRBV11-2 to TRBJ2-5, with a weak D call TRBD1 (5 bases). Per the germline V gene, CDR1 is SGHAT and CDR2 is FQNNGV. The germline V and J ends were trimmed by 4 bases and 3 bases, with 12 bases remaining between them. The CDR3 length is 14 residues. The CDR3 spells CASSYGIGEETQYF. DNA of the CDR3: TGTGCCAGCAGCTACGGTATAGGGGAAGAGACCCAGTACTTC.

This clonotype has just a few counts. The chain couples TRBV27 to TRBJ1-4; no firm D call. V gave up 1 base and J gave up 5 bases, with 8 bases separating them. The CDR3 totals 14 residues. From germline, CDR1 is MNHEY and CDR2 SMNVEV (reference sequence). The DNA of the CDR3 is TGTGCCAGCAGTTTATACGGGGTAAATGAAAAACTGTTTTTT. Its translation: CASSLYGVNEKLFF.

This clonotype was found a few times. The V and J genes are TRBV30 and TRBJ2-7; 11 bases align to TRBD2. V shed 2 bases and J 3 bases; nucleotides not matched to a gene: 3. CDR3 size: 14 residues. CDR1 is GTSNPN, CDR2 SVGIG, per germline (reference sequence). The CDR3 reads CAWSRLAGNYEQYF. CDR3 in DNA: TGTGCCTGGAGTCGACTAGCGGGGAACTACGAGCAGTACTTC.

This clonotype was seen a few times. V gene TRBV6-5 combines with J gene TRBJ1-2; 8 nucleotides agree with TRBD1. V shed 6 bases and J 6 bases; nucleotides not matched to a gene: 3. This CDR3 region has 12 residues. CDR1 is MNHEY, CDR2 SVGAGI, per germline. CDR3 nucleotides: TGTGCCAGCAGGGACAGGGTTGATGGCTACACCTTC. This translates into CASRDRVDGYTF.

The chain combines TRBV3-1 with TRBJ2-7, with D tentatively TRBD1 (5 bases). This CDR3 is 14 amino acids long. Trimming took 1 base from V and 4 from J, leaving 11 bases between them. CDR1 LGHDT and CDR2 YNNKEL come from the germline V gene (reference sequence). CDR3 DNA sequence: TGTGCCAGCAGCCAAGTCAGGGTGGGATACGAGCAGTACTTC. It translates to CASSQVRVGYEQYF.

The chain joins TRBV5-4 to TRBJ2-3; D is possibly TRBD2 (6 bases). Trimming cost V 4 bases and J 6 bases, with 15 bases left between them. The length of the CDR3 is 14 residues. CDR1 is SGHNT and CDR2 is YYREEE in the germline V gene (reference sequence). The CDR3 bases are TGTGCCAGCAGCGGGGGACTTGAAAGGGATACGCAGTATTTT. Protein product: CASSGGLERDTQYF. The entire variable domain, with the rest obtained from reference TRBV5-4 and TRBJ2-3, is as follows: ETGVTQSPTHLIKTRGQQVTLRCSSQSGHNTVSWYQQALGQGPQFIFQYYREEENGRGNFPPRFSGLQFPNYSSELNVNALELDDSALYLCASSGGLERDTQYFGPGTRLTVL.

The rearrangement joins TRBV12-3 or TRBV12-4 to TRBJ1-2, with 9 bases fitting TRBD1. Trimming cost V 6 bases and J 7 bases; bases outside gene matches: 9. CDR3 length equals 14 residues. This chain's CDR3 is CASSLDRGVRGYTF. DNA for the CDR3: TGTGCCAGCAGCCTGGACAGGGGAGTACGTGGCTACACCTTC.

The chain links TRBV7-9 to TRBJ2-7; TRBD1 is a possible D gene (6 bases). The CDR3 is 15 amino acids. Germline values: CDR1 SEHNR, CDR2 FQNEAQ (reference sequence). Between the trimmed V and J ends, which lost 5 bases and 5 bases, there was a span of 19 bases. CDR3 nucleotides: TGTGCCAGCAGCCAGTTCACTGCAGGGGCTGACGAGCAGTACTTC. This sequence encodes CASSQFTAGADEQYF.